This T cell receptor beta chain was observed in a study of cytomegalovirus exposure and HLA in healthy donors. Germline-derived CDR1 and CDR2 are MNHEY and SVGAGI. V was clipped by 7 bases and J by 4 bases, with 7 bases between them. The CDR3 length is 11 residues. PCR used 60 Vbeta primers and 13 Jbeta primers. Assay: immunoSEQ multiplex PCR; the TCRdb copy retains only in-frame clones and omits some. Its table records 65,000 to 90,000 clones. Note on this clone: Its antigen is not known.

Study-wide findings and caveats: About 87% or about 30% of the time was how often most TCR beta V segments were productive, according to an earlier analysis.

The specimen sequenced was PBMCs. The J gene is TRBJ1-2, the V gene TRBV6-5; D not resolved. The source is a female donor in good health and CMV-seropositive. In DNA, the CDR3 is TGTGCCAGCAACAGCATCTATGGCTACACCTTC. Protein sequence: CASNSIYGYTF.